Following are 29 T cell receptor beta chains from one sample sequenced in a study of cytomegalovirus exposure and HLA in healthy donors. The repertoire was sequenced with immunoSEQ multiplex PCR; TCRdb's copy has only in-frame clones and lacks some. The data show some 150,000 clones, about 86% seen once. The sequenced sample consisted of PBMCs. Every receptor here comes from a woman between 18 and 30 years old in good health and CMV-seropositive.

The V gene is TRBV19, the J gene TRBJ1-2, with 8 bases lining up with TRBD1. Trimming cost V 1 base and J 8 bases; bases outside gene matches: 9. Per the germline V gene, CDR1 is LNHDA and CDR2 is SQIVND (reference sequence). The CDR3 extends over 15 amino acids. The CDR3 sequence: CASSIVRTGSRGYTF. The CDR3 nucleotides read TGTGCCAGTAGTATAGTCAGGACAGGGTCGCGGGGCTACACCTTC.

There are many counts of this clone. The gene calls are TRBV4-3 and TRBJ2-6; 9 positions match TRBD2. The CDR3 is 16 amino acids. Germline CDR1 reads LGHNA; CDR2 reads YSLEER. The J segment lost 0 bases and the V segment lost 4 bases, leaving 1 base of the junction unmatched. CDR3 DNA sequence: TGCGCCAGCAGCCCGACTAGCGGCTCTGGGGCCAACGTCCTGACTTTC. Translation: CASSPTSGSGANVLTF.

The rearrangement links TRBV29-1 to TRBJ1-5; 7 nucleotides agree with TRBD1. Per germline, CDR1 SQVTM and CDR2 ANQGSEA. The CDR3 loop spans 13 amino acids. Trimming at V came to 5 bases and at J to 4 bases, leaving 5 bases not matched to a gene. The CDR3 protein is CSVQQGRNQPQHF. The DNA of the CDR3 is TGCAGCGTTCAACAGGGGAGAAATCAGCCCCAGCATTTT. Variable domain in full (rest from reference TRBV29-1 and TRBJ1-5): SAVISQKPSRDICQRGTSLTIQCQVDSQVTMMFWYRQQPGQSLTLIATANQGSEATYESGFVIDKFPISRPNLTFSTLTVSNMSPEDSSIYLCSVQQGRNQPQHFGDGTRLSIL.

The chain has TRBV28 and TRBJ2-7; tentative D call: TRBD1 (6 bases). The CDR3 runs 13 residues. CDR1 MDHEN and CDR2 SYDVKM come from the germline V gene. V lost 6 bases and J lost 2, with 11 bases in between. The CDR3 coding sequence is TGTGCCAGCAGGAGAAACAGGGCCTACGAGCAGTACTTC. Encoded protein: CASRRNRAYEQYF.

As for this clone: The same CDR3 arises from other DNA sequences in this sample as well. The genes are TRBV6-1 and TRBJ1-5; D perhaps matches TRBD1 (6 bases). CDR1 and CDR2 from the germline V gene are MNHNS and SASEGT. This CDR3 has 14 residues. The V end lost 7 bases, the J end lost 1 base, and 11 bases lay between the germline ends. CDR3 bases: TGTGCCAGCAACCCCACAGGGAGCAATCAGCCCCAGCATTTT. The encoded protein is CASNPTGSNQPQHF.

The gene calls are TRBV15 and TRBJ1-5, with a possible D match to TRBD1 (5 bases). The CDR3 extends over 15 amino acids. The V end was cut by 0 bases, the J end by 7 bases, with 13 bases between. Germline CDR1 is LNHNV and CDR2 is YYDKDF (reference sequence). Here the CDR3 DNA reads TGTGCCACCAGCAGAGATACAGGAAAGGGGCAGCCCCAGCATTTT. This gives the protein CATSRDTGKGQPQHF.

J is TRBJ1-5 and V is TRBV5-6; D is possibly TRBD1 (6 bases). The germline V gene has CDR1 SGHDT and CDR2 YYEEEE. V dropped 4 bases and J dropped 0 bases, with 11 bases sitting between them. The CDR3 covers 15 residues. The CDR3 is CASSRGQTSNQPQHF. The CDR3 nucleotides are TGTGCCAGCAGCCGAGGACAGACTAGCAATCAGCCCCAGCATTTT.

The rearrangement uses TRBV11-2 and TRBJ1-1; D call uncertain. Germline V gene lookup returns CDR1 SGHAT and CDR2 FQNNGV. The CDR3 extends over 13 amino acids. V lost 0 bases and J 11 bases, leaving 13 bases between the germline ends. The CDR3 DNA is TGTGCCAGCAGCTTAGATTCCCAAGCTCGGGCTTTCTTT. Protein product: CASSLDSQARAFF.

The CDR3 DNA reads TGTGCCAGCTCACCCCCGACAGGCTCCTACGAGCAGTACTTC. The encoded protein is CASSPPTGSYEQYF. The rearrangement uses TRBV18 and TRBJ2-7, with D perhaps matching TRBD1 (6 bases). The CDR3 covers 14 residues. CDR1 is KGHSH, CDR2 LQKENI, per germline. Trimming shortened V by 3 bases and J by 0 bases, and 9 bases separated the two germline ends. Supplemented by reference TRBV18 and TRBJ2-7, the full variable domain reads NAGVMQNPRHLVRRRGQEARLRCSPMKGHSHVYWYRQLPEEGLKFMVYLQKENIIDESGMPKERFSAEFPKEGPSILRIQQVVRGDSAAYFCASSPPTGSYEQYFGPGTRLTVT.

V and J are TRBV6-5 and TRBJ1-5, with a possible D match to TRBD1 (6 bases). Germline V gives CDR1 MNHEY, CDR2 SVGAGI. The CDR3 spans 15 residues. The V end was cut by 5 bases, the J end by 1 base, with 12 bases between. The CDR3 loop reads CASSTHQGSNQPQHF. DNA of the CDR3: TGTGCCAGCAGTACGCATCAGGGGAGCAATCAGCCCCAGCATTTT.

For the CDR3, the DNA is TGTGCTAGTGGTTTGGACTCCCTTACGGAGGGTGCTCTCTATGGCTACACCTTC. Translating it yields CASGLDSLTEGALYGYTF. This chain joins TRBV12-5 and TRBJ1-2; D is uncertain. This CDR3 is built from 18 residues. Germline V CDR1 and CDR2: LGHNT, FRNRAP. Trimming shortened V by 1 base and J by 4 bases, and 22 bases separated the two germline ends.

The chain is built from TRBV5-1 and TRBJ2-5, with TRBD2 identical over 11 bases. CDR3 length: 16 residues. J was trimmed by 4 bases and V by 0 bases; bases with no gene match: 5. Germline-derived CDR1 and CDR2 are SGHRS and YFSETQ. The CDR3 nucleotides are TGCGCCAGCAGCTTGGGGACTAGCGGGTTTGCAGAGACCCAGTACTTC. Protein sequence: CASSLGTSGFAETQYF.

The rearrangement joins TRBV2 to TRBJ2-7; TRBD2 aligns across 7 bases. Germline trimming cut 8 bases from V and 3 bases from J; bases unmatched to any gene: 7. In germline, CDR1 is SNHLY, CDR2 FYNNEI. CDR3 size: 13 residues. CDR3 DNA sequence: TGTGCCAGCGGGCGAGGGGAGGGCTACGAGCAGTACTTC. Its protein product is CASGRGEGYEQYF.

The chain recombines TRBV2 with TRBJ1-1; TRBD1 matches 11 bases. The length of the CDR3 is 15 residues. Per the germline V gene, CDR1 is SNHLY and CDR2 is FYNNEI. The V gene end was trimmed by 3 bases and the J gene end by 4 bases; junction bases not matched to a gene: 4. CDR3 region: CASSEVGTGGTEAFF. The CDR3 DNA sequence: TGTGCCAGCAGTGAGGTTGGGACAGGGGGCACTGAAGCTTTCTTT. Together with reference TRBV2 and TRBJ1-1, the CDR3 gives the full variable domain: EPEVTQTPSHQVTQMGQEVILRCVPISNHLYFYWYRQILGQKVEFLVSFYNNEISEKSEIFDDQFSVERPDGSNFTLKIRSTKLEDSAMYFCASSEVGTGGTEAFFGQGTRLTVV.

The V gene is TRBV18, the J gene TRBJ1-5; a possible D gene is TRBD1 (5 bases). Germline V gives CDR1 KGHSH, CDR2 LQKENI. This CDR3 spans 15 amino acids. Trimming removed 0 bases at V and 1 base at J, with 7 bases between. The CDR3 spells CASSPPGGSNQPQHF. The CDR3, as DNA: TGTGCCAGCTCACCACCGGGGGGAAGCAATCAGCCCCAGCATTTT.

The chain employs TRBV28 and TRBJ2-7; 11 positions agree with TRBD1. CDR3 length: 16 residues. Germline V gene lookup returns CDR1 MDHEN and CDR2 SYDVKM. The V and J ends lost 5 bases and 4 bases, in that order; junction bases with no gene match: 10. Here the CDR3 reads CASSAPPGQGVYEQYF. In DNA, the CDR3 is TGTGCCAGCAGTGCACCACCGGGACAGGGGGTATACGAGCAGTACTTC. Using reference TRBV28 and TRBJ2-7 for the parts outside the CDR3, the full variable domain is DVKVTQSSRYLVKRTGEKVFLECVQDMDHENMFWYRQDPGLGLRLIYFSYDVKMKEKGDIPEGYSVSREKKERFSLILESASTNQTSMYLCASSAPPGQGVYEQYFGPGTRLTVT.

The genes are TRBV5-1 and TRBJ2-7; 9 bases are a match to TRBD1. The ends lost 7 bases at V and 3 bases at J; junction bases unmatched: 11. CDR1 and CDR2 from the germline V gene are SGHRS and YFSETQ. This CDR3 has 15 amino acids. The CDR3 nucleotides read TGCGCCAGCCAATTAAGGACAGGGGCTAGCTACGAGCAGTACTTC. Amino acids: CASQLRTGASYEQYF.

The CDR3 sequence is CASQGQGMISPLHF. CDR3 sequence (DNA): TGTGCCAGTCAGGGGCAGGGAATGATATCACCCCTCCACTTT. V and J are TRBV25-1 and TRBJ1-6; TRBD1 might be the D (6 bases). Trimming removed 9 bases at V and 10 bases at J, with 19 bases between. Germline V gene data show CDR1 as MGHDK and CDR2 as SYGVNS. The CDR3 loop spans 14 amino acids.

J is TRBJ1-1 and V is TRBV2; 7 bases match TRBD1. The CDR3 runs 16 residues. Germline CDR1 and CDR2: SNHLY and FYNNEI. The junction had 10 bases not matched to a gene; V was cut back by 6 bases and J by 0 bases. The CDR3 DNA sequence: TGTGCCAGCAGAGAATCTTCAGGGACAGTGAACACTGAAGCTTTCTTT. It specifies CASRESSGTVNTEAFF.

The table lists this clone with a few counts. V is TRBV6-1 and J is TRBJ2-7; D may be TRBD1 (6 bases). Trimming shortened V by 2 bases and J by 3 bases, and 8 bases separated the two germline ends. CDR1 and CDR2 (germline): MNHNS, SASEGT. The CDR3 is 13 amino acids. Written as DNA, the CDR3 is TGTGCCAGCAGTGAAAACAGGGTCTACGAGCAGTACTTC. Protein: CASSENRVYEQYF.

The gene calls are TRBV5-1 and TRBJ2-7; 11 bases line up with TRBD2. Germline assignment: CDR1 SGHRS and CDR2 YFSETQ. V lost 0 bases, J lost 2 bases, and 10 bases stayed unmatched. The CDR3 runs to 18 residues. CDR3 sequence: CASSLDGLAGRPTYEQYF. For the CDR3, the DNA is TGCGCCAGCAGCTTGGATGGACTAGCGGGCCGACCCACCTACGAGCAGTACTTC.

The rearrangement uses TRBV27 and TRBJ2-5; the D is unclear. Germline values: CDR1 MNHEY, CDR2 SMNVEV (reference sequence). The CDR3 has 13 amino acids. Trimming took off 2 bases at V and 4 bases at J, with 8 bases between the two ends. The CDR3 is CASSLRASETQYF. The CDR3 DNA reads TGTGCCAGCAGTTTAAGAGCATCAGAGACCCAGTACTTC.

The rearrangement joins TRBV11-3 to TRBJ1-1; D is undetermined. This CDR3 contains 15 residues. Germline lookup yields CDR1 SGHNT and CDR2 YENEEA. Trimming shortened V by 0 bases and J by 4 bases, and 12 bases separated the two germline ends. The CDR3 loop is CASSLDSLRGTEAFF. Here the CDR3 DNA reads TGTGCCAGCAGCTTAGATAGCCTAAGAGGCACTGAAGCTTTCTTT.

This clone showed up just once. V usage is TRBV21-1 and J usage is TRBJ2-1; the table's D call of TRBD2 was not tested on the DNA. TRBV21-1 is tagged as a pseudogene. The CDR3 totals 15 residues. CDR3 coding DNA: TGTGCCAGCAGTGGCAAGACTTGTTCCTACAATGAGCAGTTCTTC. Protein: CASSGKTCSYNEQFF.

The rearrangement links TRBV18 to TRBJ2-7, with D maybe TRBD1 (5 bases). Germline-derived CDR1 and CDR2 are KGHSH and LQKENI. Trimming pared 6 bases from V and 1 base from J, leaving 13 bases between. The CDR3 has 14 amino acids. The DNA for the CDR3 is TGTGCCAGCTCCCCCACCCCAGGGTCCTACGAGCAGTACTTC. Translation: CASSPTPGSYEQYF. Full variable domain (rest looked up from reference TRBV18 and TRBJ2-7): NAGVMQNPRHLVRRRGQEARLRCSPMKGHSHVYWYRQLPEEGLKFMVYLQKENIIDESGMPKERFSAEFPKEGPSILRIQQVVRGDSAAYFCASSPTPGSYEQYFGPGTRLTVT.

This sequence joins TRBV4-1 and TRBJ2-7, with D possibly matching TRBD1 (6 bases). Trimming shortened V by 2 bases and J by 2 bases, and 13 bases separated the two germline ends. CDR3 length equals 15 residues. Per the germline V gene, CDR1 is MGHRA and CDR2 is YSYEKL. The CDR3 loop is CASSQSAGVPYEQYF. The CDR3 DNA follows: TGCGCCAGCAGCCAATCGGCAGGGGTTCCCTACGAGCAGTACTTC.

J is TRBJ1-4 and V is TRBV4-1; D uncertain. The CDR3 covers 16 residues. The germline gives CDR1 MGHRA, CDR2 YSYEKL. Trimming took 4 bases from V and 3 from J, leaving 15 bases between them. The CDR3 coding sequence is TGCGCCAGCAGCCCCAGAACCCAGACTGCTAATGAAAAACTGTTTTTT. It codes for CASSPRTQTANEKLFF.

This chain connects TRBV28 to TRBJ2-5, with 8 positions matching TRBD2. Germline CDR1 and CDR2: MDHEN and SYDVKM. V dropped 8 bases and J dropped 4; count of bases not matched to a gene: 12. This CDR3 is 15 amino acids long. CDR3 residues: CASLTRGGSGETQYF. CDR3 in DNA: TGTGCCAGCCTGACTCGGGGGGGGTCAGGAGAGACCCAGTACTTC.

The V gene is TRBV15, the J gene TRBJ2-1; 7 nucleotides agree with TRBD2. Germline V gives CDR1 LNHNV, CDR2 YYDKDF (reference sequence). The CDR3 loop spans 15 amino acids. The junction had 7 bases not matched to a gene; V was cut back by 7 bases and J by 1 base. The CDR3 nucleotides read TGTGCCACCATGGCGGGAGCGGGTTCCTACAATGAGCAGTTCTTC. It encodes CATMAGAGSYNEQFF.